This T cell receptor (beta chain) was identified in a study of CD8 T cells in Susac syndrome. This CDR3 has 14 amino acids. Germline V gives CDR1 SGHAT, CDR2 FQNNGV. The trim removed 5 bases at V and 2 bases at J, leaving 5 bases unmatched. While CD8+ and CD4+ T cells were isolated negatively, TEMRA cells were enriched by FACS. When the RNA was reverse transcribed, random hexamers were used with an input of roughly 0.5 to 1 ug. Amplification of the TCR beta CDR3 was carried out by immunoSEQ multiplex PCR, which spanned a total of 54 Vbeta and 13 Jbeta segments. TCRdb fed the immunoSEQ multiplex PCR reads into MiXCR, producing one record per CDR3 protein. In the table there are approximately 210,000 distinct CDR3 sequences, about 95% of which are singletons.

V is TRBV11-2 and J is TRBJ2-5; 7 bases agree with TRBD1. This TCR was recovered from a human donor with Susac syndrome. Sequencing was performed on CD4+ T cells from PBMCs. The CDR3 nucleotides read TGTGCCAGCAGCCTGGGACAGCTTCAAGAGACCCAGTACTTC. Its protein product is CASSLGQLQETQYF.